This is a list of T cell receptor beta chains from one sample in a study of identical twins. TCRdb used MiXCR to reprocess the 5' RACE reads, holding one entry per CDR3 protein. Of 400,000 to 550,000 distinct CDR3 sequences listed, approximately 15% are singletons. These data were also reused for a study on yellow fever vaccine responses in identical twins.

The material sequenced was CD4+ T cells sorted from blood. Every receptor here comes from a woman under 30 in good health. Both conserved end residues are part of each CDR3. The D gene is left open where the match is weak. The size of a clone is reported for some rows only, either as once, few or many, or as a class for expanded clones.

j_gene: TRBJ2-1
abundance: many
d_gene: TRBD1
v_gene: TRBV20-1
CDR3nt: TGCAGTGCCAGGCAGGGGGCCAATGAGCAGTTCTTC
CDR3aa: CSARQGANEQFF

j_gene: TRBJ2-6
abundance: many
d_gene: .
v_gene: TRBV6-2/TRBV6-3
CDR3nt: TGTGCCAGCAGTCCTGGACTCTCTGGGGCCAACGTCCTGACTTTC
CDR3aa: CASSPGLSGANVLTF

j_gene: TRBJ2-7
abundance: .
d_gene: .
v_gene: TRBV5-1
CDR3nt: TGCGCCAGCAGCTTGGAACCCCTAGGGATAAGCTACGAGCAGTACTTC
CDR3aa: CASSLEPLGISYEQYF

j_gene: TRBJ2-3
abundance: many
d_gene: TRBD1
v_gene: TRBV29-1
CDR3nt: TGCAGCGTTGATGAGGGGGCCACAGATACGCAGTATTTT
CDR3aa: CSVDEGATDTQYF

j_gene: TRBJ2-5
abundance: .
d_gene: .
v_gene: TRBV11-2
CDR3nt: TGTGCCAGCAGCCCCGGGACGGTCCGTAGGGGGACCCAGTACTTC
CDR3aa: CASSPGTVRRGTQYF

j_gene: TRBJ2-1
abundance: .
d_gene: .
v_gene: TRBV27
CDR3nt: TGTGCCAGCAGGGACCCCCTAGAGGAGCAGTTCTTC
CDR3aa: CASRDPLEEQFF

j_gene: TRBJ2-7
abundance: few
d_gene: TRBD1
v_gene: TRBV28
CDR3nt: TGTGCCTGCGGGACAGGGGTCGGCGAGCAGTACTTC
CDR3aa: CACGTGVGEQYF

j_gene: TRBJ1-2
abundance: .
d_gene: .
v_gene: TRBV7-9
CDR3nt: TGTGCCAGCAGCTCCAAGACCCCCAACTCTGGCTACACCTTC
CDR3aa: CASSSKTPNSGYTF

j_gene: TRBJ2-7
abundance: .
d_gene: TRBD2
v_gene: TRBV14
CDR3nt: TGTGCCAGCAGCCCGCAGCGGGGAAGACTCTACGAGCAGTACTTC
CDR3aa: CASSPQRGRLYEQYF

j_gene: TRBJ2-1
abundance: .
d_gene: TRBD2
v_gene: TRBV12-3/TRBV12-4
CDR3nt: TGTGCCAGCAGTTTCCTAGCGGGAGGTCGAGATGAGCAGTTCTTC
CDR3aa: CASSFLAGGRDEQFF

j_gene: TRBJ2-7
abundance: .
d_gene: .
v_gene: TRBV12-2
CDR3nt: TGTGCAAGTCGCTTAGCTGGACCGAGGCGGGACGAGCAGTACTTC
CDR3aa: CASRLAGPRRDEQYF

j_gene: TRBJ2-1
abundance: few
d_gene: TRBD1
v_gene: TRBV7-9
CDR3nt: TGTGCCAGCAGCTTAGAGGGGGCAGGGGCAACGAATGAGCAGTTCTTC
CDR3aa: CASSLEGAGATNEQFF

j_gene: TRBJ1-1
abundance: .
d_gene: .
v_gene: TRBV27
CDR3nt: TGTGCCAGCAGTCAACCGACAGGCGTGAACACTGAAGCTTTCTTT
CDR3aa: CASSQPTGVNTEAFF

j_gene: TRBJ2-7
abundance: .
d_gene: .
v_gene: TRBV5-1
CDR3nt: TGCGCCAGCAGCTTGTGGGCAGCCTACGAGCAGTACTTC
CDR3aa: CASSLWAAYEQYF

j_gene: TRBJ1-4
abundance: many
d_gene: .
v_gene: TRBV25-1
CDR3nt: TGTGCCAGCACTGGGGGTTTTAATGAAAAACTGTTTTTT
CDR3aa: CASTGGFNEKLFF

j_gene: TRBJ2-1
abundance: .
d_gene: TRBD1
v_gene: TRBV28
CDR3nt: TGTGCCAGCAGTGAGACGGACAGGGCTATTAATGAGCAGTTCTTC
CDR3aa: CASSETDRAINEQFF

j_gene: TRBJ2-7
abundance: .
d_gene: .
v_gene: TRBV3-1
CDR3nt: TGTGCCAGCAGCCAAGCCCATCTCGAGCAGTACTTC
CDR3aa: CASSQAHLEQYF

j_gene: TRBJ2-7
abundance: few
d_gene: TRBD2
v_gene: TRBV7-2
CDR3nt: TGTGCCAGCAGTTCGACTAGCGGGAGTTTCCACGAGCAGTACTTC
CDR3aa: CASSSTSGSFHEQYF

j_gene: TRBJ2-1
abundance: .
d_gene: TRBD2
v_gene: TRBV27
CDR3nt: TGTGCCAGCAGAGTGCTAGCGGGGGGGCCGAGTGAGCAGTTCTTC
CDR3aa: CASRVLAGGPSEQFF

j_gene: TRBJ2-7
abundance: .
d_gene: .
v_gene: TRBV27
CDR3nt: TGTGCCAGCAGTTTAAAGTTGCCCGGGTCGGGAGTCGAGCAGTACTTC
CDR3aa: CASSLKLPGSGVEQYF

j_gene: TRBJ1-5
abundance: many
d_gene: .
v_gene: TRBV4-2
CDR3nt: TGTGCCAGCAGCCAAGATGGCCAGGGCGGTCAGCCCCAGCATTTT
CDR3aa: CASSQDGQGGQPQHF

j_gene: TRBJ2-3
abundance: once
d_gene: TRBD1
v_gene: TRBV3-1
CDR3nt: TGTGCCAGCAGCGAACGGGACAGTTGGACACAGACGCAGTATTTT
CDR3aa: CASSERDSWTQTQYF

j_gene: TRBJ2-7
abundance: .
d_gene: .
v_gene: TRBV7-6
CDR3nt: TGTGCCAGCAGCTCAGATGGGGCCGGAATCTACGAGCAGTACTTC
CDR3aa: CASSSDGAGIYEQYF

j_gene: TRBJ1-2
abundance: .
d_gene: .
v_gene: TRBV7-2
CDR3nt: TGTGCCAGCAGTTTGGGGAGACAAGACTATGGCTACACCTTC
CDR3aa: CASSLGRQDYGYTF

j_gene: TRBJ2-3
abundance: .
d_gene: TRBD2
v_gene: TRBV11-2
CDR3nt: TGTGCCAGCAGCTTAGTGAGGGTTGCTAGCGGGGGGGCAAATACGCAGTATTTT
CDR3aa: CASSLVRVASGGANTQYF

j_gene: TRBJ2-6
abundance: few
d_gene: .
v_gene: TRBV29-1
CDR3nt: TGCAGCGTTGAGGGGGGTACTGGGGCCAACGTCCTGACTTTC
CDR3aa: CSVEGGTGANVLTF

j_gene: TRBJ1-1
abundance: many
d_gene: .
v_gene: TRBV4-3
CDR3nt: TGCGCCAGCAGCCAAGATCGAGGGGTAACCGGCGGCACTGAAGCTTTCTTT
CDR3aa: CASSQDRGVTGGTEAFF

j_gene: TRBJ1-1
abundance: few
d_gene: .
v_gene: TRBV6-5
CDR3nt: TGTGCCAGCAGTTACTCGTTGGTGGGGGGGAACACTGAAGCTTTCTTT
CDR3aa: CASSYSLVGGNTEAFF

j_gene: TRBJ2-7
abundance: .
d_gene: .
v_gene: TRBV28
CDR3nt: TGTGCCAGCAGGCCCCCGGGCCCCCCTTACGAGCAGTACTTC
CDR3aa: CASRPPGPPYEQYF

j_gene: TRBJ2-5
abundance: .
d_gene: .
v_gene: TRBV21-1
CDR3nt: TGTGCCAGCAGCAAAAACCAAGCCTCAGAGACCCAGTACTTC
CDR3aa: CASSKNQASETQYF